These 5 T cell receptor beta chains were all obtained from the same sample, sequenced in a study of blood T cell repertoires in COVID-19 (dated by TCRdb to the early 2020s). The library was prepared using the immunoSEQ multiplex PCR assay. Here the immuneACCESS table is served through TCRdb, limited to in-frame sequences with V and J called. Missing clones are a known gap in these copies; in checked studies unresolved V genes cover under half, and the rest lacks a known reason. The sample yields about 120,000 clones; around four fifths were counted once. In total, the top ten clones hold 2% to 2.5% of the sample. Sequenced: peripheral blood. All receptors derive from a man younger than 40 with acute or convalescent COVID-19.

The genes are TRBV4-1 and TRBJ2-7; no firm D call. V was pared by 0 bases and J by 1 base, with 7 bases between. CDR1 and CDR2 (germline): MGHRA, YSYEKL. This CDR3 spans 14 amino acids. The CDR3 sequence: CASSQERQSYEQYF. The CDR3 coding sequence is TGCGCCAGCAGCCAAGAAAGACAATCCTACGAGCAGTACTTC.

The V call is TRBV6-5, the J call TRBJ1-4, with 7 bases fitting TRBD1. The CDR3 is 14 residues long. With V trimmed by 6 bases and J by 8 bases, 9 bases remained unmatched. Germline V gene lookup returns CDR1 MNHEY and CDR2 SVGAGI. This CDR3 is CASRRDSQQEKLFF. CDR3 nucleotides: TGTGCCAGCAGAAGGGACAGCCAGCAAGAAAAACTGTTTTTT.

The V call is TRBV9, the J call TRBJ2-7, with D possibly TRBD2 on 7 matching bases. The germline V and J ends were trimmed by 4 bases and 2 bases, with 28 bases remaining between them. The CDR3 spans 19 residues. Germline assignment: CDR1 SGDLS and CDR2 YYNGEE. CDR3 in amino acids: CASSPRGGRRRIRTYEQYV. The CDR3 DNA reads as TGTGCCAGCAGCCCTAGGGGGGGAAGACGTCGTATTAGAACCTACGAGCAGTACGTC.

The genes are TRBV5-5 and TRBJ2-6; D remains unclear. Germline values: CDR1 SGHKS, CDR2 YYEKEE (reference sequence). Trimming pared 0 bases from V and 0 bases from J, leaving 4 bases between. The length of the CDR3 is 15 residues. The CDR3, as DNA: TGTGCCAGCAGCTTGGACAGCTCTGGGGCCAACGTCCTGACTTTC. Translated, it gives CASSLDSSGANVLTF. The full variable domain, in which reference TRBV5-5 and TRBJ2-6 provide the parts outside the CDR3, is DAGVTQSPTHLIKTRGQQVTLRCSPISGHKSVSWYQQVLGQGPQFIFQYYEKEERGRGNFPDRFSARQFPNYSSELNVNALLLGDSALYLCASSLDSSGANVLTFGAGSRLTVL.

This chain joins TRBV6-5 and TRBJ1-2; 10 bases map to TRBD1. J gave up 4 bases and V 6 bases, and 2 bases lay outside the gene matches. Per germline, CDR1 MNHEY and CDR2 SVGAGI. The CDR3 loop spans 13 amino acids. As DNA, the CDR3 is TGTGCCAGCAGCCGGGACAGGGGCTATGGCTACACCTTC. Its translation: CASSRDRGYGYTF.